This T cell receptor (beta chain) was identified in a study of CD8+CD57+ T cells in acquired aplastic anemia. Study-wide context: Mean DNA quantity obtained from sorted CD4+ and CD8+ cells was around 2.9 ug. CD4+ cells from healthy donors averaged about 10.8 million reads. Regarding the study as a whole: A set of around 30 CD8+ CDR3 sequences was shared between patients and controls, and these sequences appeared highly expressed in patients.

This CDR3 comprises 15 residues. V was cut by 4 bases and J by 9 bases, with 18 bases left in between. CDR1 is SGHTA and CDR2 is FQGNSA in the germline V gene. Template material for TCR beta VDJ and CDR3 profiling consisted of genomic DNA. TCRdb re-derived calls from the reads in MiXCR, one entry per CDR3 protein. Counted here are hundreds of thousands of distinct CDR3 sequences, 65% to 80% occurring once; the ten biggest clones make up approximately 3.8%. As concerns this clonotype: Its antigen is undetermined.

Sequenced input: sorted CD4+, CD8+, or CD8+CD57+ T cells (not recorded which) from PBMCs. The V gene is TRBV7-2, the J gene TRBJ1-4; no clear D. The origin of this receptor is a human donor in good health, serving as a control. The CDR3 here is CASSSSGRGLQKLFF. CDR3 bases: TGTGCCAGCAGCTCCTCGGGGAGAGGGTTGCAAAAACTGTTTTTT.